This record looks at one T cell receptor (beta chain) sequence and its context. In the authors' methods: The assay estimated nucleated cells by amplifying reference gene primers. Profiling relied on immunoSEQ multiplex PCR, and the TCRdb table lists in-frame clones only, not all of them. The V and J calls and clone size are taken from that table; D and trimming were inferred from the DNA. Among tens of thousands of clones listed, roughly 79% were seen once. These data originate in a study of blood T cell repertoires in COVID-19. Study at large: There were acute and convalescent COVID-19 samples, and they came from the United States, Italy and Spain. Sample material is recorded as cDNA or gDNA derived from T cells, B-cell-depleted T cells, or PBMCs.

Germline lookup yields CDR1 SGHVS and CDR2 FNYEAQ. The CDR3 totals 16 residues. The junction had 7 bases not matched to a gene; V was cut back by 4 bases and J by 1 base. Seattle's enrolled individuals joined amid active infection and were then monitored longitudinally. This clonotype was sampled from a man at least 80 years old with COVID-19, enrolled during active disease. Input material: peripheral blood. The chain employs TRBV7-6 and TRBJ2-7, with 10 bases identical to TRBD1. CDR3 sequence reads: CASSSRQGAASYEQYF. The CDR3 nucleotides are TGTGCCAGCAGCTCTAGACAGGGGGCGGCGTCCTACGAGCAGTACTTC.